This TCR beta chain was captured in a study of spatial heterogeneity in lung cancer (dated by TCRdb to the late 2010s). The study in broad terms: More beta-chain than alpha-chain transcripts were consistently detected, likely reflecting higher beta-chain transcript abundance. In the raw uncorrected reads, each unique combination of TCR and UMI appeared more than ten times on average. In non-small cell lung cancer, the study made a quantitative comparison of TCR alpha and beta repertoires among multiple tumor regions, matched nontumor lung and blood. In tumor regions, TCR transcript counts showed a strong correlation with a T cell transcriptional module score derived from matched bulk RNA-seq. TCR repertoire features were related to nonsynonymous mutation counts determined by whole-exome sequencing of tumor tissue. Both alpha and beta chains were TCR-sequenced in hundreds of tumor regions, roughly 70 matched nontumor lung samples and roughly 50 PBMC samples obtained at surgery.

Library preparation employed 5' RACE. Sequencer: NextSeq 500. To allow correction of PCR and sequencing errors, the TCR library protocol tagged every TCR cDNA molecule with a unique molecular identifier. Per the original workflow: TCR identification, UMI-based error correction and CDR3 extraction were performed with Decombinator tools. Expanded TCRs were defined as those above a frequency of 2 per 1,000, corresponding to the top 1% of the tumor frequency distribution. Expanded tumor TCRs were classed as regional if statistically deemed absent (corrected P<0.05) from at least one tumor region, otherwise ubiquitous. Renyi diversity was computed with the R vegan package after each repertoire had been subsampled 100 times to 5,000 TCRs. CDR3 similarity networks were built from amino acid triplet string-kernel similarity, with CDR3s being connected when pairwise similarity was above 0.82. Through fastp at Q25 and MiXCR, TCRdb rebuilt clones from the public reads, retaining in-frame beta chains. When rows share a CDR3 protein, they turn into one entry using the most common DNA and genes. For this entry, the V and J calls and clone size follow TCRdb and not the study's own pipeline. The sample table shows about 7,200 distinct CDR3 sequences, and roughly a tenth are seen once. Roughly a tenth of the sample rests with the top ten.

A few counts support this clonotype. Its specific antigen is unknown. There are no base qualities to consult, and no much larger clone falls within one base. General study outcomes and caveats: The number of expanded intratumoral alpha and beta TCRs correlated with the tumor nonsynonymous mutation count. Additional single-cell paired TCR alpha and beta sequencing was considered necessary to confirm, at a functional level, the hypothesis that regional TCRs recognize regional mutations. Counts of ubiquitous and regional expanded TCRs correlated with counts of ubiquitous and regional nonsynonymous mutations, respectively. TCR-seq coverage of tumor T cells was estimated at only 7% to 8% for alpha chains and 11% to 15% for beta chains.

The time point label, read with the paper, signifies: sample taken at primary tumor resection. Donors were under 95 patients with early-stage, untreated non-small cell lung cancer from the lung TRACERx cohort. TCR sequencing used whole RNA extracted from tumor and nontumor lung tissue, or from cryopreserved PBMC samples, without cell sorting. Only patients with enough RNA available from two or more tumor regions were chosen for TCR sequencing. Before being selected, tumor and adjacent nontumor lung specimens were reviewed by a lung pathologist. Taken from the germline V gene (reference sequence), the CDR1 and CDR2 loops are LNHDA and SQIVND. From cysteine to phenylalanine, the CDR3 is 13 amino acids long. Only the CDR3 DNA stays, 39 bases, in frame from base 1. V is trimmed back by 9 bases and J by 2 bases, and the junction contains 3 bases that no gene match accounts for.

The receptor was isolated from a female donor with early-stage non-small cell lung cancer. The sequencing here drew on lung tumor tissue, taken at surgery. Here the chain combines TRBV19 and TRBJ1-4; 7 bases in the middle match TRBD1. The CDR3 has the sequence CASQGQTNEKLFF. The DNA reads as follows: TGTGCCAGCCAGGGACAGACTAATGAAAAACTGTTTTTT.